Detailed here is one T cell receptor beta chain. Antigen unknown. The data were taken from a study of CD8 T cells in ankylosing spondylitis. Study-wide results and limits: Reports of some motif variants in reactive arthritis synovial fluid and blood predate this one. CD8+ disease-linked clones were present at relatively low frequencies in blood. Matched ankylosing spondylitis synovial fluid reportedly showed significant enrichment of disease-linked clones. About 8 highly homologous variants made up a TCR beta motif, and this motif appeared characteristic of ankylosing spondylitis blood.

V lost 5 bases, J lost 7 bases, and 10 bases stayed unmatched. The CDR3 runs 15 residues. Germline CDR1 reads KGHSH; CDR2 reads LQKENI. Researchers built TCR beta libraries using quantitative 5'-RACE with molecular barcodes. TCRdb independently ran MiXCR on the 5' RACE reads; one entry per CDR3 protein. This sample has 450,000 or so distinct CDR3 sequences; about 24% occur once, and the top ten carry under 0.9%. Source material: blood, either unsorted or a sorted T cell fraction (not recorded which). This chain joins TRBV18 and TRBJ1-1; 10 nucleotides match TRBD1. The receptor's source is a male donor with ankylosing spondylitis. The CDR3 reads CASSSQTGGEREAFF. The CDR3 DNA reads TGTGCCAGCTCATCCCAGACAGGGGGCGAACGTGAAGCTTTCTTT.